The clone carrying this TCR beta chain was counted a few times. It was with 60 Vbeta and 13 Jbeta primers that the PCR ran. This table comes from immunoSEQ multiplex PCR, and its TCRdb copy is limited to in-frame clones, with some not included. Among 130,000 to 150,000 clones listed, 64% were seen once. The sample comes from a study of cytomegalovirus exposure and HLA in healthy donors. Per germline, CDR1 SNHLY and CDR2 FYNNEI. J lost 3 bases, V lost 1 base, and 11 bases had no gene match. This CDR3 has 18 residues. The origin of this receptor is a woman in her thirties in good health and CMV-seropositive. The V and J genes are TRBV2 and TRBJ2-7; 11 nucleotides match TRBD2. The sequencing input was PBMCs. The CDR3 reads CASSEGVAGGTIYYEQYF. The CDR3, as DNA: TGTGCCAGCAGTGAAGGGGTAGCGGGGGGGACTATCTACTACGAGCAGTACTTC. The complete variable domain, with remaining parts taken from reference TRBV2 and TRBJ2-7, reads EPEVTQTPSHQVTQMGQEVILRCVPISNHLYFYWYRQILGQKVEFLVSFYNNEISEKSEIFDDQFSVERPDGSNFTLKIRSTKLEDSAMYFCASSEGVAGGTIYYEQYFGPGTRLTVT.